These T cell receptor beta chains were read from a single sample in a study of neurological immune-mediated disorders. TCRdb recomputed calls from the 5' RACE reads with MiXCR, one row per CDR3 protein. This sample carries fewer than 55,000 distinct CDR3 sequences, about 13% of them seen once, and the ten largest clones take roughly 10%. Sequencing was carried out using PBMCs. The origin of the receptors is a male donor with HTLV-1-associated myelopathy (HAM/TSP). Both conserved end residues are part of each CDR3. D genes are given only for firm matches. Clone size appears in some rows only: once, few, many, or a class for an expanded clone.

cdr3_aa,cdr3_nt,d_call,cdr3_length,v_call,j_call,clone_size
CASSYWGQGRETQYF,TGTGCCAGCAGTTACTGGGGACAGGGGAGGGAGACCCAGTACTTC,TRBD1,15,TRBV6-5,TRBJ2-5,NA
CSASDTILTSTDTQYF,TGCAGTGCTAGCGACACCATACTTACTAGCACAGATACGCAGTATTTT,NA,16,TRBV20-1,TRBJ2-3,many
CASSSADRTNEKLFF,TGTGCCAGCAGCTCCGCCGACAGAACTAATGAAAAACTGTTTTTT,NA,15,TRBV7-7,TRBJ1-4,many
CASSLRTGPLYEQYF,TGTGCCAGCAGCTTAAGGACAGGACCCCTCTACGAGCAGTACTTC,TRBD1,15,TRBV7-2,TRBJ2-7,many
CASSVELAGVSGELFF,TGTGCCAGCAGCGTAGAATTGGCGGGGGTCTCCGGGGAGCTGTTTTTT,TRBD2,16,TRBV9,TRBJ2-2,many
CASRGVGTGGYEQYF,TGTGCCAGCAGGGGGGTAGGGACAGGGGGCTACGAGCAGTACTTC,TRBD1,15,TRBV25-1,TRBJ2-7,NA
CSVERIVRETQYF,TGCAGCGTTGAACGGATTGTACGAGAGACCCAGTACTTC,NA,13,TRBV29-1,TRBJ2-5,many
CASSENSVQETQYF,TGTGCCAGCAGTGAAAATAGCGTTCAAGAGACCCAGTACTTC,NA,14,TRBV2,TRBJ2-5,many
CASSYAPGQRSNQPQHF,TGTGCCAGCAGTTATGCCCCCGGCCAGCGAAGCAATCAGCCCCAGCATTTT,NA,17,TRBV12-3/TRBV12-4,TRBJ1-5,many
CASSLQGGNEQFF,TGTGCCAGCAGCTTACAGGGGGGCAATGAGCAGTTCTTC,NA,13,TRBV7-2,TRBJ2-1,many
CASSSAGTSTDTQYF,TGCGCCAGCAGCTCGGCAGGGACTAGCACAGATACGCAGTATTTT,NA,15,TRBV5-1,TRBJ2-3,many
CASSQGVSSGNTIYF,TGTGCCAGCAGCCAAGGAGTGAGCTCTGGAAACACCATATATTTT,NA,15,TRBV3-1,TRBJ1-3,many
CASSYSTNRGIETQYF,TGTGCCAGCAGTTACTCGACGAACAGGGGGATAGAGACCCAGTACTTC,TRBD1,16,TRBV6-6,TRBJ2-5,many
CASSSTATGELFF,TGTGCCAGCAGCTCGACAGCCACCGGGGAGCTGTTTTTT,NA,13,TRBV7-2,TRBJ2-2,NA
CASSQTGRGGTDTQYF,TGCGCCAGCAGTCAAACAGGGAGGGGAGGGACAGATACGCAGTATTTT,NA,16,TRBV4-3,TRBJ2-3,many
CSGRGESYNEQFF,TGCAGCGGACGAGGGGAATCCTACAATGAGCAGTTCTTC,NA,13,TRBV29-1,TRBJ2-1,many
CASTSRGNEQYF,TGTGCCAGCACCTCACGGGGGAACGAGCAGTACTTC,NA,12,TRBV28,TRBJ2-7,NA
CASSLARQIRYQPQHF,TGTGCCAGCAGCTTAGCGAGACAGATCAGGTATCAGCCCCAGCATTTT,NA,16,TRBV7-8,TRBJ1-5,many
CASSSPGGAKNIQYF,TGTGCCAGCAGTTCGCCGGGGGGGGCCAAAAACATTCAGTACTTC,TRBD2,15,TRBV28,TRBJ2-4,many
CASSPGRLAGAIGGNEQFF,TGCGCCAGCAGCCCCGGCCGACTAGCGGGGGCGATTGGGGGGAATGAGCAGTTCTTC,TRBD2,19,TRBV5-1,TRBJ2-1,many
CASRSTSYEQYF,TGTGCCAGCAGGTCGACGTCCTACGAGCAGTACTTC,NA,12,TRBV3-1,TRBJ2-7,many
CAIRDSSGNTIYF,TGTGCCATACGGGACAGCTCTGGAAACACCATATATTTT,TRBD1,13,TRBV10-3,TRBJ1-3,large
CASSLAGGPAYEQYF,TGTGCCAGCAGCTTAGCGGGGGGTCCGGCGTACGAGCAGTACTTC,NA,15,TRBV7-8,TRBJ2-7,NA
CASSVGLLSGNEQFF,TGTGCCAGCAGCGTAGGGCTCCTCTCGGGGAATGAGCAGTTCTTC,NA,15,TRBV5-5,TRBJ2-1,many
CASSRPPGTYDNEQFF,TGTGCCAGCAGTCGCCCTCCCGGGACTTACGACAATGAGCAGTTCTTC,NA,16,TRBV6-6,TRBJ2-1,many
CASSQGTPSSYEQYF,TGCGCCAGCAGCCAGGGGACACCGAGCTCCTACGAGCAGTACTTC,NA,15,TRBV4-3,TRBJ2-7,few
CASSPEGGYTF,TGTGCCAGCAGTCCCGAGGGAGGCTACACCTTC,NA,11,TRBV28,TRBJ1-2,many
CSAPGRGLIDTQYF,TGCAGTGCCCCAGGTCGCGGACTGATTGATACGCAGTATTTT,NA,14,TRBV20-1,TRBJ2-3,many
CASSFYRETNTGELFF,TGCGCCAGCAGTTTCTACAGGGAAACGAACACCGGGGAGCTGTTTTTT,NA,16,TRBV5-1,TRBJ2-2,many
CASSPDRQETQYF,TGTGCCAGCAGCCCCGACAGGCAAGAGACCCAGTACTTC,NA,13,TRBV7-9,TRBJ2-5,many
CASSSRGLRGTEAFF,TGTGCCAGCAGTTCCCGAGGACTGCGGGGCACTGAAGCTTTCTTT,NA,15,TRBV12-3/TRBV12-4,TRBJ1-1,many
CSARSSEDYSNQPQHF,TGCAGTGCTAGAAGTTCTGAGGACTATAGCAATCAGCCCCAGCATTTT,NA,16,TRBV20-1,TRBJ1-5,many
CASSVGQTTDTQYF,TGCGCCAGCAGCGTGGGACAGACCACAGATACGCAGTATTTT,TRBD1,14,TRBV5-1,TRBJ2-3,many
CASSLGPDVGGYTF,TGTGCCAGCAGCTTAGGACCCGACGTTGGGGGCTACACCTTC,NA,14,TRBV7-2,TRBJ1-2,many
CATSARQYLYGYTF,TGTGCCACCAGCGCACGACAGTATCTCTATGGCTACACCTTC,NA,14,TRBV15,TRBJ1-2,many
CASSLTGRGDGYTF,TGTGCCAGCAGTCTGACAGGGAGAGGGGATGGCTACACCTTC,TRBD1,14,TRBV27,TRBJ1-2,many
CASSLAVGGGGGANVLTF,TGTGCCAGCAGCTTAGCAGTCGGGGGTGGCGGTGGGGCCAACGTCCTGACTTTC,NA,18,TRBV7-2,TRBJ2-6,many
CASSPRGVENTEAFF,TGTGCCAGCAGCCCGAGAGGGGTCGAGAACACTGAAGCTTTCTTT,NA,15,TRBV3-1,TRBJ1-1,many
CASSLKGQGSYNEQFF,TGTGCCAGCAGCTTAAAGGGACAGGGATCCTACAATGAGCAGTTCTTC,TRBD1,16,TRBV7-3,TRBJ2-1,many